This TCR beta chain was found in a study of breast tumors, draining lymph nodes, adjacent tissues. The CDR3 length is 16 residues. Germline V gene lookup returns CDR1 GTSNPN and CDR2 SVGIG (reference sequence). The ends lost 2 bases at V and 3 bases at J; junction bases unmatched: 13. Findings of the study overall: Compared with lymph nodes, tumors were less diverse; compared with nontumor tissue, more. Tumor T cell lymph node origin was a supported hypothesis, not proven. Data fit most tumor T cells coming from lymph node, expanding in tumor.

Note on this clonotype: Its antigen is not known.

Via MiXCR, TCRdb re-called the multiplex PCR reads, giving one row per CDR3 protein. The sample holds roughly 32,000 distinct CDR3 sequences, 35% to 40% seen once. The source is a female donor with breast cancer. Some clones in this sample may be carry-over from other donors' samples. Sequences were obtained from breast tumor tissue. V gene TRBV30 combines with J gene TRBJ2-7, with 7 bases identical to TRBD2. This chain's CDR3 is CAWSYLTGTKGYEQYF. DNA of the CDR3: TGTGCCTGGAGTTATTTAACCGGGACTAAAGGCTACGAGCAGTACTTC.